This T cell receptor beta chain was recorded in a study of monozygotic twins with inflammatory bowel disease. Researchers isolated total RNA from whole blood without sorting T cells. Roughly 3,800 ng of total RNA went into each TCR library. From the 5' RACE reads, TCRdb lists one entry per CDR3 protein and no DNA. The sample table includes under 200,000 distinct CDR3 sequences. Germline V gives CDR1 MNHEY, CDR2 SVGEGT. This CDR3 spans 16 amino acids. V gene TRBV6-2 or TRBV6-3 combines with J gene TRBJ2-3; TCRdb's D call of TRBD2 is untestable without DNA. Material: blood. This TCR was recovered from a human donor with ulcerative colitis or Crohn's disease, or a healthy co-twin of an affected twin (not recorded which). CDR3 sequence: CASRPLTSGRTDTQYF.